The 31 T cell receptor beta chains in this list originate from one sample, sequenced in a study of post-analysis software for immune sequencing data. Unique molecular identifiers had been added to the TCR beta cDNA libraries. Via MiXCR, TCRdb re-called the PCR reads, giving one row per CDR3 protein. The sample yields hundreds of thousands of distinct CDR3 sequences, around 40% seen once. Overall study results and limits: Included in a set of five TRBV segments more frequent in patients than controls were TRBV5-6, TRBV5-1 and TRBV20-1.

The antigens for these receptors are not known. The sequenced material came from blood. These receptors originate from a girl aged 5-17 years with multiple sclerosis.

This clonotype has more than one count but fewer than ten. The chain recombines TRBV12-3 or TRBV12-4 with TRBJ2-7, with 7 bases matching TRBD2. Trimming at V came to 2 bases and at J to 4 bases, leaving 5 bases not matched to a gene. The CDR3 contains 14 residues. This CDR3 reads CASSLSGGLYEQYF. In DNA, the CDR3 is TGTGCCAGCAGTTTATCGGGGGGATTGTACGAGCAGTACTTC.

CDR3 sequence reads: CSAFQEGMNTEAFF. Written as DNA, the CDR3 is TGCAGTGCTTTCCAGGAAGGGATGAACACTGAAGCTTTCTTT. The chain carries TRBV20-1 and TRBJ1-1, with D hard to call. The CDR3 runs 14 residues. Trimming left V 5 bases short and J 0 bases short, with 13 bases between. Germline CDR1 reads DFQATT; CDR2 reads SNEGSKA (reference sequence).

This clonotype was detected a few times. This chain uses TRBV12-3 or TRBV12-4 with TRBJ1-1, with 7 bases lining up with TRBD1. The CDR3 loop spans 15 amino acids. V shed 5 bases and J 1 base; nucleotides not matched to a gene: 7. The CDR3 spells CASSPRGKANTEAFF. The CDR3 DNA is TGTGCCAGCAGTCCCAGGGGGAAGGCGAACACTGAAGCTTTCTTT.

V is TRBV6-5 and J is TRBJ1-3; D is perhaps TRBD1 (5 bases). The CDR3 consists of 13 residues. V was clipped by 5 bases and J by 3 bases, with 8 bases between them. Germline values: CDR1 MNHEY, CDR2 SVGAGI. In nucleotides, the CDR3 is TGTGCCAGCAGTACGGGACTTGGAAACACCATATATTTT. Its translation is CASSTGLGNTIYF.

This rearrangement joins TRBV18 to TRBJ1-1; D not resolved. Germline CDR1 KGHSH, CDR2 LQKENI. CDR3 size: 13 residues. With 8 bases removed from V and 0 bases from J, the gap between germline ends came to 10 bases. CDR3 in DNA: TGTGCCAGCCGTGCAGAAATGAACACTGAAGCTTTCTTT. Translating gives CASRAEMNTEAFF.

This sequence joins TRBV5-4 and TRBJ2-1, with a possible D match to TRBD2 (6 bases). Germline assignment: CDR1 SGHNT and CDR2 YYREEE (reference sequence). The CDR3 is 17 residues long. The ends were cut back, 4 bases at V and 8 bases at J, with 25 bases in the middle. Here the CDR3 DNA reads TGTGCCAGCAGCCCTGGACGGCGGGATGGGTATAAGGATGAGCAGTTCTTC. Its protein is CASSPGRRDGYKDEQFF.

The table lists this clonotype with a few counts. The rearrangement joins TRBV5-5 to TRBJ2-3; a weak D match, TRBD1 (5 bases). CDR1 and CDR2 (germline): SGHKS, YYEKEE (reference sequence). Trimming took 0 bases from V and 3 from J, leaving 23 bases between them. The CDR3 is 19 residues long. As DNA, the CDR3 is TGTGCCAGCAGCTTGGGTCTAAAGGGGCAACCCAAGGGGACAGATACGCAGTATTTT. This codes for CASSLGLKGQPKGTDTQYF.

With regard to this clonotype: An end of the junction does not agree with germline; a read error may underlie this. The V gene is TRBV20-1, the J gene TRBJ2-7; 8 bases match TRBD1. Germline V gives CDR1 DFQATT, CDR2 SNEGSKA (reference sequence). The CDR3 covers 14 residues. Here the CDR3 DNA reads TGCAGTACTAGGGAGTGGACAGGGACCTACGAGCAGTACTTC. This translates into CSTREWTGTYEQYF.

The chain couples TRBV11-2 to TRBJ2-1; perhaps TRBD1 as D (7 bases). V was pared by 6 bases and J by 4 bases, with 19 bases between. Germline CDR1 is SGHAT and CDR2 is FQNNGV. The length of the CDR3 is 16 residues. CDR3 residues: CASSAPAGQFYNEQFF. For the CDR3, the DNA is TGTGCCAGCAGTGCCCCCGCGGGACAGTTTTACAATGAGCAGTTCTTC.

This clonotype appeared many times. The rearrangement uses TRBV7-7 and TRBJ2-5, with D possibly TRBD1 on 5 matching bases. Trimming left V 5 bases short and J 5 bases short, with 18 bases between. The CDR3 runs 15 residues. The germline V gene encodes CDR1 SSHAT and CDR2 FNYEAQ (reference sequence). The CDR3 here is CASSTGRVYSETQYF. The CDR3 region has the DNA TGTGCCAGCAGCACTGGCAGGGTGTATTCGGAGACCCAGTACTTC.

The rearrangement uses TRBV24-1 and TRBJ2-1, with 12 bases that match TRBD1. Germline V gene sequence: CDR1 KGHDR, CDR2 SFDVKD. V shed 4 bases, J shed 10 bases, and the junction held 10 bases outside the gene matches. The CDR3 contains 16 residues. Here the CDR3 reads CATSDLTGTGGNEQFF. The CDR3 DNA reads as TGTGCCACCAGTGACTTAACAGGGACAGGGGGCAACGAGCAGTTCTTC.

The chain uses TRBV4-1 and TRBJ2-4, with TRBD1 matching over 7 bases. Per the germline V gene, CDR1 is MGHRA and CDR2 is YSYEKL. The J segment lost 1 base and the V segment lost 1 base, leaving 4 bases of the junction unmatched. The CDR3 length is 16 residues. The CDR3 DNA sequence: TGCGCCAGCAGCCAAGTCGGCAGGGGGGCCAAAAACATTCAGTACTTC. Protein: CASSQVGRGAKNIQYF.

V and J are TRBV12-3 or TRBV12-4 and TRBJ2-3; no definite D call. V was trimmed by 5 bases and J by 1 base, leaving 13 bases between them. This CDR3 is built from 15 residues. CDR3 in amino acids: CASSPSLDGTDTQYF. The CDR3 DNA follows: TGTGCCAGCAGTCCATCATTGGACGGCACAGATACGCAGTATTTT.

This clonotype was recorded at least ten times. The rearrangement uses TRBV12-3 or TRBV12-4 and TRBJ2-1; D call uncertain. V lost 6 bases and J 7 bases, leaving 7 bases between the germline ends. The CDR3 covers 11 residues. For the CDR3, the DNA is TGTGCCAGCAGCTTAAGGAATGAGCAGTTCTTC. Protein product: CASSLRNEQFF.

Points on this clonotype: The junction does not match germline at one end; this may be a read error. The chain couples TRBV10-3 to TRBJ1-6; 7 bases fit TRBD1. This CDR3 comprises 16 residues. CDR1 ENHRY and CDR2 SYGVKD come from the germline V gene. The CDR3 region is CATRRQGISYNSPPHF. The DNA of the CDR3 is TGTGCCACCAGAAGACAGGGCATTTCCTATAATTCACCCCCCCACTTT.

The chain couples TRBV7-2 to TRBJ1-5; 11 bases agree with TRBD1. The germline CDR1 and CDR2 sequences are SGHTA and FQGNSA. With 2 bases clipped from V and 6 bases from J, the junction kept 6 bases outside the gene matches. The CDR3 runs to 16 residues. The CDR3 loop reads CASSLYGQGATQPQHF. CDR3 sequence (DNA): TGTGCCAGCAGCTTATACGGACAGGGGGCAACTCAGCCCCAGCATTTT. The variable domain in full, with the rest retrieved from reference TRBV7-2 and TRBJ1-5, is GAGVSQSPSNKVTEKGKDVELRCDPISGHTALYWYRQSLGQGLEFLIYFQGNSAPDKSGLPSDRFSAERTGGSVSTLTIQRTQQEDSAVYLCASSLYGQGATQPQHFGDGTRLSIL.

This clonotype was seen more than once but under ten times. The chain uses TRBV5-1 and TRBJ2-1; TRBD2 aligns across 9 bases. Germline V gene sequence: CDR1 SGHRS, CDR2 YFSETQ. V trimming: 7 bases; J trimming: 3 bases; junction bases outside the gene matches: 14. The CDR3 is 17 amino acids. CDR3 sequence (DNA): TGCGCCAGCGGGCCCCCCCCGGGAGCGGGGGGCTACAATGAGCAGTTCTTC. This codes for CASGPPPGAGGYNEQFF.

The rearrangement uses TRBV3-1 and TRBJ1-2; TRBD1 aligns across 10 bases. This CDR3 is 14 amino acids long. Trimming removed 4 bases from V and 4 bases from J; junction bases left unmatched: 3. Germline V gene sequence: CDR1 LGHDT, CDR2 YNNKEL (reference sequence). The CDR3 reads CASSRRTGGYGYTF. The CDR3 nucleotides are TGTGCCAGCAGCCGCCGGACAGGGGGCTATGGCTACACCTTC.

At least ten counts were recorded for this clonotype. This chain uses TRBV7-8 with TRBJ2-3, with 11 bases aligning to TRBD2. Germline lookup yields CDR1 SGHVS and CDR2 FQNEAQ. The length of the CDR3 is 16 residues. V shed 5 bases and J 2 bases; nucleotides not matched to a gene: 6. CDR3 loop: CASSDRLAGNTDTQYF. The CDR3 nucleotides are TGTGCCAGCAGCGACCGACTAGCGGGGAACACAGATACGCAGTATTTT.

The V gene is TRBV20-1, the J gene TRBJ2-5; 10 bases fit TRBD2. The CDR3 has 15 residues. The J segment lost 2 bases and the V segment lost 0 bases, leaving 3 bases of the junction unmatched. Germline CDR1 DFQATT, CDR2 SNEGSKA (reference sequence). CDR3 bases: TGCAGTGCTAGAGAGGGTAGCGGGGGGCAAGAGACCCAGTACTTC. Its translation: CSAREGSGGQETQYF.

In this sample, this clonotype turned up once. One end of the junction fails to match germline, which may point to a read error. The gene calls are TRBV12-3 or TRBV12-4 and TRBJ1-4, with D unclear. This CDR3 is built from 14 residues. Here the CDR3 reads CASSPRTVNEKPFF. The CDR3 coding sequence is TGTGCCAGCAGTCCCCGGACGGTTAATGAAAAACCGTTTTTT.

CDR3 sequence (DNA): TGCAGCGTTGATGACAGGGGAAAAGCTAACTATGGCTACACCTTC. Translation: CSVDDRGKANYGYTF. The genes are TRBV29-1 and TRBJ1-2; TRBD1 matches at 8 bases. Germline lookup yields CDR1 SQVTM and CDR2 ANQGSEA. The junction had 6 bases not matched to a gene; V was cut back by 3 bases and J by 0 bases. The CDR3 covers 15 residues.

This sequence joins TRBV12-5 and TRBJ2-3; the D call may be TRBD1 or TRBD2 (6 bases each). Trimming cost V 7 bases and J 4 bases, with 21 bases left between them. Germline loops: CDR1 LGHNT, CDR2 FRNRAP. The length of the CDR3 is 16 residues. Here the CDR3 DNA reads TGTGCTAGTGCGACGGGGGCCAATCACGGGGCAGATACGCAGTATTTT. It specifies CASATGANHGADTQYF.

This clonotype was observed a handful of times. This sequence joins TRBV7-2 and TRBJ2-7; no clear D. The CDR3 extends over 13 amino acids. V was cut by 5 bases and J by 3 bases, with 11 bases left in between. Germline V CDR1 and CDR2: SGHTA, FQGNSA. The CDR3 protein is CASSGRPSYEQYF. CDR3 coding DNA: TGTGCCAGCAGCGGACGACCGAGCTACGAGCAGTACTTC.

The chain combines TRBV12-3 or TRBV12-4 with TRBJ2-4; possible D gene TRBD2, 7 bases. The CDR3 length is 16 residues. The V and J ends lost 6 bases and 0 bases respectively, with 15 bases between them. The CDR3 bases are TGTGCCAGCAGCCCCGGGGGGACATTAGCCAAAAACATTCAGTACTTC. Protein: CASSPGGTLAKNIQYF.

The table lists this clonotype with a few counts. The chain employs TRBV4-2 and TRBJ2-5, with 9 bases aligning to TRBD2. With 4 bases clipped from V and 5 bases from J, the junction kept 11 bases outside the gene matches. Germline V gene data show CDR1 as LGHNA and CDR2 as YNFKEQ. This CDR3 spans 16 amino acids. CDR3 residues: CASSPRRTSVEETQYF. The CDR3 region has the DNA TGTGCCAGCAGCCCGCGTCGGACTAGCGTCGAGGAGACCCAGTACTTC.

This clonotype came up a few times. This sequence joins TRBV5-1 and TRBJ2-3, with TRBD2 matching 9 bases. V lost 5 bases to trimming and J lost 1 base; unmatched junction nucleotides: 8. The CDR3 is 16 amino acids. Germline-derived CDR1 and CDR2 are SGHRS and YFSETQ. The CDR3 region has the DNA TGCGCCAGCAGACAAATTAGCGGGAGTGGCACAGATACGCAGTATTTT. Residues: CASRQISGSGTDTQYF.

This clonotype was detected once. This chain connects TRBV20-1 to TRBJ2-4; 9 bases align to TRBD2. Germline trimming cut 5 bases from V and 7 bases from J; bases unmatched to any gene: 15. Looked up from germline, CDR1 is DFQATT and CDR2 is SNEGSKA (reference sequence). The CDR3 is made up of 16 amino acids. The CDR3 DNA reads as TGCAGTGCTTCTCCCCTTAGCGGGAGAAGGGGGAACATTCAGTACTTC. It specifies CSASPLSGRRGNIQYF.

The rearrangement joins TRBV12-3 or TRBV12-4 to TRBJ2-7; the D gene could be TRBD1 or TRBD2 (5 bases each). The assigned J gene may be wrong: the sequence end matches TRBJ2-5 better. This CDR3 is 14 amino acids long. The DNA of the CDR3 is TGTGCCAGCAGTTTCCAGGGTCGGGGAGAGACCCAGTACTTC. Translating it yields CASSFQGRGETQYF.

This sequence joins TRBV10-3 and TRBJ2-2; 7 positions match TRBD1. J was trimmed by 7 bases and V by 11 bases; bases with no gene match: 7. Germline CDR1 reads ENHRY; CDR2 reads SYGVKD. There are 12 residues in the CDR3. The CDR3 reads CAARDRDGELFF. The DNA of the CDR3 is TGTGCCGCCCGGGACAGAGACGGGGAGCTGTTTTTT.

This clonotype occurred a few times. The rearrangement uses TRBV5-6 and TRBJ2-1; D gene unclear. The V end lost 1 base, the J end lost 12 bases, and 14 bases lay between the germline ends. The CDR3 has 13 residues. Germline V gene sequence: CDR1 SGHDT, CDR2 YYEEEE. CDR3: CASSLTDPWRQFF. The CDR3 DNA reads as TGTGCCAGCAGCTTGACTGATCCCTGGAGGCAGTTCTTC.